The sequence of this TCR beta chain was determined in a study of blood T cells in healthy people across ages. Whole-study results and caveats: Older age went with lower TCR beta diversity per million T cells, in a roughly linear way.

Worth noting for this clonotype: Its antigen is unknown.

The germline gives CDR1 SGHAT, CDR2 FQNNGV. Trimming removed 2 bases at V and 1 base at J, with 17 bases between. The CDR3 totals 17 residues. A second PCR of roughly 6 to 12 cycles used a sample-barcoded 5' primer and a J-beta primer mix. Sequencing recovered at least 3 million CDR3-containing paired-end reads from each sample. Via MiXCR, TCRdb re-called the 5' RACE reads, giving one row per CDR3 protein. In the table there are some 800,000 distinct CDR3 sequences, around 45% of which are singletons. The chain employs TRBV11-2 and TRBJ1-2; TRBD1 is a possible D gene (6 bases). This TCR was sampled from a man aged 60 to 69 in good health. Material: blood. CDR3 DNA sequence: TGTGCCAGCAGCTTAAGGGCCACAGGGAGGGTTAACTATGGCTACACCTTC. This sequence encodes CASSLRATGRVNYGYTF. Looking up the rest from reference TRBV11-2 and TRBJ1-2 gives the full variable domain: EAGVAQSPRYKIIEKRQSVAFWCNPISGHATLYWYQQILGQGPKLLIQFQNNGVVDDSQLPKDRFSAERLKGVDSTLKIQPAKLEDSAVYLCASSLRATGRVNYGYTFGSGTRLTVV.